This T cell receptor (beta chain) was retrieved from a study of shared clonotypes between healthy human individuals. Germline-derived CDR1 and CDR2 are SGHTA and FQGNSA. This CDR3 region has 12 residues. Between the trimmed V and J ends, which lost 4 bases and 3 bases, there was a span of 4 bases. Division of CD4+ cells produced a CD45RA+ naive subset and a CD45RA-negative memory subset. The repertoire was sequenced with immunoSEQ multiplex PCR; TCRdb's copy has only in-frame clones and lacks some. This sample has 2 million to 2.5 million clones, with 90% to 97% found just once. This TCR derives from a man in his late teens or twenties in good health. V and J are TRBV7-2 and TRBJ2-1; the D is unclear. The sequenced material came from naive CD4+ T cells sorted from blood. Subset reported: CD45RA+ positively selected. Here the CDR3 DNA reads TGTGCCAGCAGCTCCGTCTACAATGAGCAGTTCTTC. This encodes CASSSVYNEQFF. The full variable domain, its missing parts supplied by reference TRBV7-2 and TRBJ2-1, is GAGVSQSPSNKVTEKGKDVELRCDPISGHTALYWYRQSLGQGLEFLIYFQGNSAPDKSGLPSDRFSAERTGGSVSTLTIQRTQQEDSAVYLCASSSVYNEQFFGPGTRLTVL.